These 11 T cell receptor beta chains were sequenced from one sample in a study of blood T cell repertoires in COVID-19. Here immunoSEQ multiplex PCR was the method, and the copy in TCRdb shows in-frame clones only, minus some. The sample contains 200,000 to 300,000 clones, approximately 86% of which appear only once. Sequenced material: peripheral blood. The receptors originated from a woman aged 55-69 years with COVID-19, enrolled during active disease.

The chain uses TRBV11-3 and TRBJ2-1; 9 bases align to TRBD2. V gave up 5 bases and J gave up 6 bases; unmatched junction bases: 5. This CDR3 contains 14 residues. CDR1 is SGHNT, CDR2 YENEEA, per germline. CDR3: CASSLGTSSNEQFF. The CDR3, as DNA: TGTGCCAGCAGCCTCGGGACTAGCAGCAATGAGCAGTTCTTC.

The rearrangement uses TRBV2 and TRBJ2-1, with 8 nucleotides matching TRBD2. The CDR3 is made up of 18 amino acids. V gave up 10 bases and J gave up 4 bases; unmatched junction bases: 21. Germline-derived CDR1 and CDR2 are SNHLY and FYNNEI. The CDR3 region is CATTGIAGPTGVYNEQFF. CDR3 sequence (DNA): TGTGCCACCACCGGAATAGCGGGACCCACCGGGGTTTACAATGAGCAGTTCTTC.

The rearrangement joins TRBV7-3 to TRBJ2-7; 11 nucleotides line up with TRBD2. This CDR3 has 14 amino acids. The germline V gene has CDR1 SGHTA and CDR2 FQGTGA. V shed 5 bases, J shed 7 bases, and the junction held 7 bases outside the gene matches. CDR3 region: CASSLLAGETEQYF. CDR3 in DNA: TGTGCCAGCAGCCTACTAGCGGGAGAGACGGAGCAGTACTTC.

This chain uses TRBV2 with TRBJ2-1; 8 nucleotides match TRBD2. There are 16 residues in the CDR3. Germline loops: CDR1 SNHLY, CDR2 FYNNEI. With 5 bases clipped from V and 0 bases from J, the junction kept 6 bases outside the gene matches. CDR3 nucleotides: TGTGCCAGCAGTCCGATAGCGGGGTCCTCCTACAATGAGCAGTTCTTC. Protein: CASSPIAGSSYNEQFF.

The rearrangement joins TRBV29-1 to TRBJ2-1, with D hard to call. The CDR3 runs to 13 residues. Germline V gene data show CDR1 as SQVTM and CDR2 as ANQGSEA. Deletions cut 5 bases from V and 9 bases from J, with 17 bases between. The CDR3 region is CSVILMWSREQFF. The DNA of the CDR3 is TGCAGCGTTATTCTTATGTGGAGCCGTGAGCAGTTCTTC.

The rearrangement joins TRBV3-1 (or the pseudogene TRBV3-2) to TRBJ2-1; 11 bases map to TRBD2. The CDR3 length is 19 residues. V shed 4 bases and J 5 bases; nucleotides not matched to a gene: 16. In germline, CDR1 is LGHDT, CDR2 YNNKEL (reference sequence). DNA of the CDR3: TGTGCCAGCAGCCCTCTACCGGGACTAGCGGCCGACCGAAACAATGAGCAGTTCTTC. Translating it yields CASSPLPGLAADRNNEQFF.

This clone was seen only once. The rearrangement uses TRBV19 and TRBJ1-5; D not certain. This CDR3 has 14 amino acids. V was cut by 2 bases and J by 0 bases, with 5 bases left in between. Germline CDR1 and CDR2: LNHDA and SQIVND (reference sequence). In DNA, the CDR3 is TGTGCCAGTAGTATACGGGATAGCAATCAGCCCCAGCATTTT. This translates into CASSIRDSNQPQHF.

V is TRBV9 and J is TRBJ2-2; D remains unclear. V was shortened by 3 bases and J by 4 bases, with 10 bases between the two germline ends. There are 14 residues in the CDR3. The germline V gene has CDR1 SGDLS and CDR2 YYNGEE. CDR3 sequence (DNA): TGTGCCAGCAGCGCCACGACACTCACCGGGGAGCTGTTTTTT. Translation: CASSATTLTGELFF.

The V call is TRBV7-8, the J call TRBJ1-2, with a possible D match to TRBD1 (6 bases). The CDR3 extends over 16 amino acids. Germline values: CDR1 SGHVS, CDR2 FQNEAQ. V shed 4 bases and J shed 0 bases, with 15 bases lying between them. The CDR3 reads CASSSTGPPANYGYTF. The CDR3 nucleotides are TGTGCCAGCAGCTCGACAGGTCCCCCCGCTAACTATGGCTACACCTTC. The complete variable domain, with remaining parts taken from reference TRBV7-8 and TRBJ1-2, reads GAGVSQSPRYKVAKRGQDVALRCDPISGHVSLFWYQQALGQGPEFLTYFQNEAQLDKSGLPSDRFFAERPEGSVSTLKIQRTQQEDSAVYLCASSSTGPPANYGYTFGSGTRLTVV.

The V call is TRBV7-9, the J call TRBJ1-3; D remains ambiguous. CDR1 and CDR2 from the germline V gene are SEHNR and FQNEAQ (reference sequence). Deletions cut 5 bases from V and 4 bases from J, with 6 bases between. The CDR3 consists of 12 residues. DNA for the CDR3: TGTGCCAGCAGCAAACTGGGAAACACCATATATTTT. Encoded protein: CASSKLGNTIYF. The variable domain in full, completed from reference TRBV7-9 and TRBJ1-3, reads DTGVSQNPRHKITKRGQNVTFRCDPISEHNRLYWYRQTLGQGPEFLTYFQNEAQLEKSRLLSDRFSAERPKGSFSTLEIQRTEQGDSAMYLCASSKLGNTIYFGEGSWLTVV.

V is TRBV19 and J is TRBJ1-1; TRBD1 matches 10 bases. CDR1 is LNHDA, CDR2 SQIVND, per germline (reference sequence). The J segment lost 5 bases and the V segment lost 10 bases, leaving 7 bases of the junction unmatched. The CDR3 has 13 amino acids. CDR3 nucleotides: TGTGCCACTTCGACAGGGGGCTGGACTGAAGCTTTCTTT. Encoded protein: CATSTGGWTEAFF.